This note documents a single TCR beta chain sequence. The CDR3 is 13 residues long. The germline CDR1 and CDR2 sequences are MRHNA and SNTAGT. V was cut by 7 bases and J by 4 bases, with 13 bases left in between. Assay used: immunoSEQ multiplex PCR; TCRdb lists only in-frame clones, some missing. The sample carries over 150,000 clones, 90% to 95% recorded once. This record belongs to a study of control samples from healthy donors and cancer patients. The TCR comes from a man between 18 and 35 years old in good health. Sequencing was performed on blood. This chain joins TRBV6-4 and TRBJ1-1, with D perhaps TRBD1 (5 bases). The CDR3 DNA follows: TGTGCCAGCACCAACAACCAGGGCACTGAAGCTTTCTTT. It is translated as CASTNNQGTEAFF.